These T cell receptor beta chains were read from a single sample in a study of shared clonotypes between healthy human individuals. Sequencing used immunoSEQ multiplex PCR; TCRdb keeps in-frame clones, though not all of them. The data hold some 1,100,000 clones, with 75% to 80% observed a single time. The sample consisted of memory CD4+ T cells from PBMCs. These TCRs come from a man between 18 and 29 years old in good health. Some clones in this sample may be carry-over from other donors' samples. Both conserved end residues are part of each CDR3. The D gene is left open where the match is weak. Some rows mark clone size as missing; the rest say once, few, many or name a class of expanded clone.

TRBJ2-2,TRBV5-1,-,-,TGCGCCAGCAGCTTGGCGGCAGGAGGCGGGGAGCTGTTTTTT,CASSLAAGGGELFF
TRBJ1-2,TRBV28,-,-,TGTGCCAGCTGGCGGCAGGGAATAGATGGCTACACCTTC,CASWRQGIDGYTF
TRBJ2-7,TRBV5-4,-,TRBD2,TGTGCCAGCAGCCTAGCGGGCCGGTCGTGGGAGCAGTACTTC,CASSLAGRSWEQYF
TRBJ2-7,TRBV5-1,-,TRBD2,TGCGCCAGCAGCTTGGCCCCGGGACTAGCCGCCGAGCAGTACTTC,CASSLAPGLAAEQYF
TRBJ2-3,TRBV5-4,-,TRBD1,TGTGCCAGCAGCACCCCGGGACAGGGGATAGATACGCAGTATTTT,CASSTPGQGIDTQYF
TRBJ1-2,TRBV15,-,-,TGTGCCACCAGCAGAGATAGGGGGTCGGCCCTATATGGCTACACCTTC,CATSRDRGSALYGYTF
TRBJ2-5,TRBV5-1,-,TRBD1,TGCGCCAGCAGCTTAGGGGACAGGGCAGAGACCCAGTACTTC,CASSLGDRAETQYF
TRBJ2-7,TRBV28,-,-,TGTGCCAGCAGTTCCTCCAGGGTTGCCTACGAGCAGTACTTC,CASSSSRVAYEQYF
TRBJ2-5,TRBV5-1,once,-,TGCGCCAGCAGCCTGCCCCGGGGAAAAGAGACCCAGTACTTC,CASSLPRGKETQYF
TRBJ1-1,TRBV7-3,-,-,TGTGCCAGCAGCACCGAGGGGGTGCCGAACACTGAAGCTTTCTTT,CASSTEGVPNTEAFF
TRBJ2-7,TRBV27,once,-,TGTGCCAGCAGTTTAAAGGCGGCCTCCTACGAGCAGTACTTC,CASSLKAASYEQYF
TRBJ1-1,TRBV7-2,-,-,TGTGCCAGCAGCTCCTACGCCGGGGGTACTGAAGCTTTCTTT,CASSSYAGGTEAFF
TRBJ1-5,TRBV7-9,-,-,TGTGCCAGCAGCTCTGCGACGGGACGGACAAGCAATCAGCCCCAGCATTTT,CASSSATGRTSNQPQHF
TRBJ1-5,TRBV2,-,-,TGTGCCAGCAGTGACGGGGGAAGCAATCAGCCCCAGCATTTT,CASSDGGSNQPQHF
TRBJ2-1,TRBV11-2,-,-,TGTGCCAGCAGCTCCGGGTTACAGCAGTTCTTC,CASSSGLQQFF
TRBJ2-2,TRBV6-6,-,-,TGTGCCAGCAGAAGGGGGGACACCGGGGAGCTGTTTTTT,CASRRGDTGELFF
TRBJ2-7,TRBV7-9,-,-,TGTGCCAGCAGCCGTGGCAGGAGCTCCTACGAGCAGTACTTC,CASSRGRSSYEQYF
TRBJ2-6,TRBV9,-,-,TGTGCCAGCAGCGTAGGTTGGGGTACTGGGGCCAACGTCCTGACTTTC,CASSVGWGTGANVLTF
TRBJ1-5,TRBV10-1,few,-,TGCGCCAGCATAGGACGGTTCCTTAGCAATCAGCCCCAGCATTTT,CASIGRFLSNQPQHF
TRBJ1-5,TRBV7-2,-,-,TGTGCCAGCAGTGGACGTTACAATCAGCCCCAGCATTTT,CASSGRYNQPQHF
TRBJ2-7,TRBV5-1,once,TRBD2,TGCGCCAGCAGCAAGGGACTAGCGGGAGGCGTAAGCTCCTACGAGCAGTACTTC,CASSKGLAGGVSSYEQYF
TRBJ1-2,TRBV29-1,-,-,TGCAGCGTTGTAGGGCAGGGTGGCGGCTACACCTTC,CSVVGQGGGYTF
TRBJ1-4,TRBV18,-,-,TGTGCCAGCTCACCAGGGTTGAGGGAAAAACTGTTTTTT,CASSPGLREKLFF
TRBJ2-2,TRBV4-2,-,-,TGTGCCAGCAGCCAAGGGATGTGGGGCCTTACCGGGGAGCTGTTTTTT,CASSQGMWGLTGELFF
TRBJ2-1,TRBV7-8,-,TRBD2,TGTGCCAGCAGCAGATACGCGGGAGGGGGCTCCTACAATGAGCAGTTCTTC,CASSRYAGGGSYNEQFF
TRBJ1-2,TRBV27,-,-,TGTGCCAGCAGTCCGAAGGCGGTCTATGGCTACACCTTC,CASSPKAVYGYTF
TRBJ2-1,TRBV11-2,once,TRBD2,TGTGCCAGCAGAATCGGACTAGGCTCCTACAATGAGCAGTTCTTC,CASRIGLGSYNEQFF
TRBJ2-7,TRBV7-8,-,TRBD1,TGTGCCAGCAGCACACCCAGACAGGGGGGCTCCTACGAGCAGTACTTC,CASSTPRQGGSYEQYF
TRBJ2-7,TRBV5-4,-,-,TGTGCCAGCAGCTTGGATCGCGAGCAGTACTTC,CASSLDREQYF
TRBJ1-1,TRBV29-1,-,-,TGCAGCGTTGAAGATCAGTCGTTGGGCCATTCTGAAGCTTTCTTT,CSVEDQSLGHSEAFF
TRBJ2-7,TRBV5-8,-,TRBD1,TGTGCCAGCAGCTTGATCGGGACAGGACCCTACGAGCAGTACTTC,CASSLIGTGPYEQYF
TRBJ1-2,TRBV30,-,-,TGTGCCTGGACTATGGAAGGTGGCTACACCTTC,CAWTMEGGYTF
TRBJ1-1,TRBV4-1,-,-,TGCGCCAGCAGCCAACCCCCAGGACAGATGAACACTGAAGCTTTCTTT,CASSQPPGQMNTEAFF
TRBJ2-7,TRBV14,few,TRBD1,TGTGCCAGCGGACTCACCGGGACAGGGTACTACGAGCAGTACTTC,CASGLTGTGYYEQYF
TRBJ1-2,TRBV7-2,once,-,TGTGCCAGCAGCTTCTGGGGGCCTTATGGCTACACCTTC,CASSFWGPYGYTF
TRBJ2-2,TRBV7-9,-,-,TGTGCCAGCAGCTCCGTGGTTTGGAACACCGGGGAGCTGTTTTTT,CASSSVVWNTGELFF
TRBJ1-5,TRBV6-1,-,TRBD1,TGTGCCAGCAGACGACAGGGGAATCAGCCCCAGCATTTT,CASRRQGNQPQHF
TRBJ2-3,TRBV5-6,-,TRBD2,TGTGCCAGCAGCTTGATAGCGGGGACAGATACGCAGTATTTT,CASSLIAGTDTQYF
TRBJ1-3,TRBV6-1,-,-,TGTGCCAGCAAGGGTCGGAACAGGGCTGGAAACACCATATATTTT,CASKGRNRAGNTIYF
TRBJ2-2,TRBV29-1,-,-,TGCAGCGTTTGTCTCGGCCCGGGGGAGCTGTTTTTT,CSVCLGPGELFF
TRBJ2-7,TRBV29-1,-,-,TGCAGCGTTAAGTCCCTGGACACTCTACACGAGCAGTACTTC,CSVKSLDTLHEQYF
TRBJ2-5,TRBV10-3,-,-,TGTGCCATCAGTGAGTCCCTACTGGCGGGAGAGACCCAGTACTTC,CAISESLLAGETQYF
TRBJ2-5,TRBV5-4,-,-,TGTGCCAGCAGCCCGGGACAAAGGGAGACCCAGTACTTC,CASSPGQRETQYF
TRBJ2-1,TRBV7-2,-,-,TGTGCCAGCAGCTTAGCGGGCGGGATCAATTACAATGAGCAGTTCTTC,CASSLAGGINYNEQFF
TRBJ2-3,TRBV5-1,-,TRBD1,TGCGCCAGCAGCCAGGGGACAGGGGCTGCAGATACGCAGTATTTT,CASSQGTGAADTQYF